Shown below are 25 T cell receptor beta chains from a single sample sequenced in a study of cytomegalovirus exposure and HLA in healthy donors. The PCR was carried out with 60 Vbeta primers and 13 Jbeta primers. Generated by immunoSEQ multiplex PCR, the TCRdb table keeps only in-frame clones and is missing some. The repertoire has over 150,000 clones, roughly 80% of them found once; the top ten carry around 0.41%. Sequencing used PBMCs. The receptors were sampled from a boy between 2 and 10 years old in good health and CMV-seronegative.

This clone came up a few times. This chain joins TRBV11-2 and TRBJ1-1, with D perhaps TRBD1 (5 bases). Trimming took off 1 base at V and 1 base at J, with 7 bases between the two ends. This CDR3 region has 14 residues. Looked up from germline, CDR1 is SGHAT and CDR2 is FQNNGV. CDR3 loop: CASSLGGGNTEAFF. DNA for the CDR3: TGTGCCAGCAGCTTAGGGGGGGGGAACACTGAAGCTTTCTTT.

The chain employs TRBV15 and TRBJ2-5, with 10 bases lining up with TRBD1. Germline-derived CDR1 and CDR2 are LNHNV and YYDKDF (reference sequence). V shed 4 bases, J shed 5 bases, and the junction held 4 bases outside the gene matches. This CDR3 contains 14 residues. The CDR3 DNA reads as TGTGCCACCAGCACTCGACAGGGGGCTGAGACCCAGTACTTC. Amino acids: CATSTRQGAETQYF.

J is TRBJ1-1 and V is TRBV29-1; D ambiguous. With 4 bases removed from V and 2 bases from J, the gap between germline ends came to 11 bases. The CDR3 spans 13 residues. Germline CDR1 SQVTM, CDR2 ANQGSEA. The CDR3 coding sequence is TGCAGCGTTGCACGCGGCAGAAACACTGAAGCTTTCTTT. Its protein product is CSVARGRNTEAFF.

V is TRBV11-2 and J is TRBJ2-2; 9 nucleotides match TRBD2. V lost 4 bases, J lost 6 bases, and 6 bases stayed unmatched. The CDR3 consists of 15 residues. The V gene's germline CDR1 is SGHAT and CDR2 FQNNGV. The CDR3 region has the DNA TGTGCCAGCAGCTCAAATAGCGGGAGAGCCGGGGAGCTGTTTTTT. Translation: CASSSNSGRAGELFF. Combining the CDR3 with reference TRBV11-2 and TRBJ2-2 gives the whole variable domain EAGVAQSPRYKIIEKRQSVAFWCNPISGHATLYWYQQILGQGPKLLIQFQNNGVVDDSQLPKDRFSAERLKGVDSTLKIQPAKLEDSAVYLCASSSNSGRAGELFFGEGSRLTVL.

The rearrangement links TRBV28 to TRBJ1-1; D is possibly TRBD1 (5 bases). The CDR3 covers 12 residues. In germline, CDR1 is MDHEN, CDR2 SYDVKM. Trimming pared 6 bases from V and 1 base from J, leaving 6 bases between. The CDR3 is CASRGPNTEAFF. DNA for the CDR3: TGTGCCAGCAGGGGGCCGAACACTGAAGCTTTCTTT. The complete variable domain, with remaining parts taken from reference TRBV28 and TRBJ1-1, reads DVKVTQSSRYLVKRTGEKVFLECVQDMDHENMFWYRQDPGLGLRLIYFSYDVKMKEKGDIPEGYSVSREKKERFSLILESASTNQTSMYLCASRGPNTEAFFGQGTRLTVV.

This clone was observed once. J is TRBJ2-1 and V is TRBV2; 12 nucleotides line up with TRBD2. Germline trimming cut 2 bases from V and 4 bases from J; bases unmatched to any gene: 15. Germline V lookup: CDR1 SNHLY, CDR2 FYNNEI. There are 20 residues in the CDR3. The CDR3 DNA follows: TGTGCCAGCAGTGAATTCAGGACTAGCGGGGCCAGGGGGTTATACAATGAGCAGTTCTTC. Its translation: CASSEFRTSGARGLYNEQFF.

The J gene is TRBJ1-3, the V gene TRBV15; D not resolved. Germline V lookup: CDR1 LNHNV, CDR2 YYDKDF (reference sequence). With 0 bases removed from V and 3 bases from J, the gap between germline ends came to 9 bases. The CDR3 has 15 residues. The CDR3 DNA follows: TGTGCCACCAGCAGAGATCGGGTTGATGGAAACACCATATATTTT. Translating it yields CATSRDRVDGNTIYF.

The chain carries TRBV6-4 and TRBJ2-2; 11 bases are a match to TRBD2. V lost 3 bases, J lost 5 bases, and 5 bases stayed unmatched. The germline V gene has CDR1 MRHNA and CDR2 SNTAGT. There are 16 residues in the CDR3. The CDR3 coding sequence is TGTGCCAGCAGTGAAACTAGCGGGAGAGGGACCGGGGAGCTGTTTTTT. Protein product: CASSETSGRGTGELFF.

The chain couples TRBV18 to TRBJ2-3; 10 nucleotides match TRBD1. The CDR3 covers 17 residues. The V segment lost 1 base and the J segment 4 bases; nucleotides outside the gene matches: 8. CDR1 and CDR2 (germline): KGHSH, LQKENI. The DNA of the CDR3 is TGTGCCAGCTCACCACAGTATGGGACAGGGGTCTCAGATACGCAGTATTTT. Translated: CASSPQYGTGVSDTQYF.

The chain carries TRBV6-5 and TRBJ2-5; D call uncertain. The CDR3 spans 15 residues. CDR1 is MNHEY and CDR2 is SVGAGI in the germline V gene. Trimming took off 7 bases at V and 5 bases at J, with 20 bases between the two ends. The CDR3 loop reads CASKPPLGSLETQYF. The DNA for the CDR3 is TGTGCCAGCAAACCCCCTCTGGGCTCCCTGGAGACCCAGTACTTC.

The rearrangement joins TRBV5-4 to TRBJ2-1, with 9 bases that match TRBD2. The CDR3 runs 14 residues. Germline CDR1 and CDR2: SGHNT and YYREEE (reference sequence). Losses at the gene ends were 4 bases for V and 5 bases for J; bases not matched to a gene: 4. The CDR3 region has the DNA TGTGCCAGCAGCCCCGGACTAGCGAACAATGAGCAGTTCTTC. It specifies CASSPGLANNEQFF.

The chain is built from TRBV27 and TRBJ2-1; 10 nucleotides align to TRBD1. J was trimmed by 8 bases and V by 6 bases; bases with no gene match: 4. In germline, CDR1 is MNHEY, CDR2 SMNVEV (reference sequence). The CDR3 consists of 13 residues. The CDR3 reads CASRPGTGDEQFF. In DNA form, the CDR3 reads TGTGCCAGCAGGCCCGGGACAGGGGATGAGCAGTTCTTC.

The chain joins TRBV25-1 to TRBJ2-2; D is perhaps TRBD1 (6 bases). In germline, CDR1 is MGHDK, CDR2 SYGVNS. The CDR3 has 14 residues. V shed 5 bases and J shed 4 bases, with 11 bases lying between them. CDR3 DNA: TGTGCCAGCAGTATCACAGGGATCACCGGGGAGCTGTTTTTT. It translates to CASSITGITGELFF.

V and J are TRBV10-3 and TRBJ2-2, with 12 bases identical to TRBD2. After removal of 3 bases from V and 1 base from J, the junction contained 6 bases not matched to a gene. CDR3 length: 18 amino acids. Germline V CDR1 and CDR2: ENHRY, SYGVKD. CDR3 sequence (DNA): TGTGCCATCAGTGACCCCGGGACTAGCGGGCTGAACACCGGGGAGCTGTTTTTT. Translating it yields CAISDPGTSGLNTGELFF.

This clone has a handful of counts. Here the CDR3 reads CASSYSRDKNTGELFF. The CDR3 DNA sequence: TGTGCCAGCAGTTACAGCCGGGACAAGAACACCGGGGAGCTGTTTTTT. V is TRBV6-6 and J is TRBJ2-2, with D possibly TRBD1 on 6 matching bases. The V and J ends lost 2 bases and 1 base respectively, with 11 bases between them. This CDR3 has 16 residues. Germline lookup yields CDR1 MNHNY and CDR2 SVGAGI (reference sequence).

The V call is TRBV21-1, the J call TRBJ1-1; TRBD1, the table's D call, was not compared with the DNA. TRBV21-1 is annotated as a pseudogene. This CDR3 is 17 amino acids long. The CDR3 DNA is TGTGCCAGCAGCAAAGCGCTTTATGGACAGACGATTACTGAAGCTTTCTTT. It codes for CASSKALYGQTITEAFF.

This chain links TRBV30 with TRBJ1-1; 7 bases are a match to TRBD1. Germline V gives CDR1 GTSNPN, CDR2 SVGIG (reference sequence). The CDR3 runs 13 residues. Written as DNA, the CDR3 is TGTGCTTCCTCCGGGACAGCAAACGAAGGAGCTTTCTTT. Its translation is CASSGTANEGAFF.

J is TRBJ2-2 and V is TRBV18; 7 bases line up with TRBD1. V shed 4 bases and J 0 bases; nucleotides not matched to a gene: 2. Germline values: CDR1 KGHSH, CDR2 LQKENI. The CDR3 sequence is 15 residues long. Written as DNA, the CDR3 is TGTGCCAGCTCACAGGGGGCGGCGAACACCGGGGAGCTGTTTTTT. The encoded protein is CASSQGAANTGELFF.

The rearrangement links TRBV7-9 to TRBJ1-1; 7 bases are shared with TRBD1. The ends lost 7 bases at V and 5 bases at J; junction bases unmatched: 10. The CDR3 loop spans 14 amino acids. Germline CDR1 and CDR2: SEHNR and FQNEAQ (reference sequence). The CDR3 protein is CASIGDRSGTEAFF. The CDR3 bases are TGTGCCAGCATCGGGGACAGATCGGGGACTGAAGCTTTCTTT.

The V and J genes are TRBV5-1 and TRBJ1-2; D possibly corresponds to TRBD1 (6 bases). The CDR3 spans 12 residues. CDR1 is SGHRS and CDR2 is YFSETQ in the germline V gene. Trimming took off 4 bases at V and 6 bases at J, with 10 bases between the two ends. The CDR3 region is CASSTDSHGYTF. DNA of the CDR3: TGCGCCAGCAGCACGGACAGTCATGGCTACACCTTC.

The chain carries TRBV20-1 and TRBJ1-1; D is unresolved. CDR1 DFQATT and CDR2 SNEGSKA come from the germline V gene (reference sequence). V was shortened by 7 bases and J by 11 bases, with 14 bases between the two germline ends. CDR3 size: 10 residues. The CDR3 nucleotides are TGCAGTGTATCGAATATTGAGGCTTTCTTT. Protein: CSVSNIEAFF.

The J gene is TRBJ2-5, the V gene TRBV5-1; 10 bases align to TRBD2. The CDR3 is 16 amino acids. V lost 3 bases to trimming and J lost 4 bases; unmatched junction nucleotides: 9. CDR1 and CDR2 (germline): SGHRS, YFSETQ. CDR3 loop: CASSWGLAPIRETQYF. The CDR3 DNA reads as TGCGCCAGCAGCTGGGGACTAGCGCCAATCCGAGAGACCCAGTACTTC.

The CDR3 sequence is CAISEKRQGAFGEQFF. In nucleotides, the CDR3 is TGTGCCATCAGTGAGAAGAGACAGGGGGCTTTTGGTGAGCAGTTCTTC. V usage is TRBV10-3 and J usage is TRBJ2-1; TRBD1 agrees at 10 bases. The length of the CDR3 is 16 residues. The V and J ends lost 2 bases and 9 bases, in that order; junction bases with no gene match: 10. Per germline, CDR1 ENHRY and CDR2 SYGVKD.

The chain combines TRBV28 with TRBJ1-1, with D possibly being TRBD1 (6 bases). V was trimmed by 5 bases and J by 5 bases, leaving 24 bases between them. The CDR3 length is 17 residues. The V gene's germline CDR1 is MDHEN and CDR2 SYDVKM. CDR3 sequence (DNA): TGTGCCAGCAGTCCTCCACAGGGCTGGAGAGGACGGACTGAAGCTTTCTTT. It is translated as CASSPPQGWRGRTEAFF.

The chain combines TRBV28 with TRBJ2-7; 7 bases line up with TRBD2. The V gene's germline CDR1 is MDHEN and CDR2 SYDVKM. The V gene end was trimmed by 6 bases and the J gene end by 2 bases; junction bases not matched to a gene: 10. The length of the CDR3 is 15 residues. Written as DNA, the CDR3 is TGTGCCAGCAGCCAGGTTCGGCTAGCGGCCTACGAGCAGTACTTC. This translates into CASSQVRLAAYEQYF.